These 10 T cell receptor beta chains share one sample of origin, sequenced in a study of radiotherapy plus CTLA-4 blockade in lung cancer. Data came from immunoSEQ multiplex PCR; TCRdb stores just in-frame clones and leaves some out. The data contain tens of thousands of clones, 79% of them singletons. This specimen consisted of peripheral blood, obtained from a patient treated with radiotherapy plus ipilimumab. The origin of the receptors is a human donor with non-small cell lung cancer who had a complete response to radiotherapy plus ipilimumab.

This chain connects TRBV10-2 to TRBJ1-6; 9 nucleotides align to TRBD1. Trimming cost V 0 bases and J 10 bases; bases outside gene matches: 7. Germline V gene data show CDR1 as WSHSY and CDR2 as SAAADI. CDR3 length: 16 residues. CDR3 loop: CASSESRQGVGSPLHF. The DNA of the CDR3 is TGCGCCAGCAGTGAGTCCCGACAGGGGGTGGGCTCACCCCTCCACTTT.

This clone was counted between two and nine times. This sequence joins TRBV6-1 and TRBJ1-5, with D perhaps TRBD1 (5 bases). In germline, CDR1 is MNHNS, CDR2 SASEGT. The CDR3 has 14 residues. With 7 bases removed from V and 4 bases from J, the gap between germline ends came to 14 bases. CDR3 bases: TGTGCCAGCAAAGGTTGGGGGGGGAATCAGCCCCAGCATTTT. Its protein is CASKGWGGNQPQHF.

Here the CDR3 reads CASSDPWDRRYEQYF. CDR3 nucleotide sequence: TGTGCCAGCAGCGACCCCTGGGACAGGCGCTACGAGCAGTACTTC. V gene TRBV7-9 combines with J gene TRBJ2-7; 8 bases align to TRBD1. Per germline, CDR1 SEHNR and CDR2 FQNEAQ (reference sequence). The CDR3 has 15 amino acids. Losses at the gene ends were 5 bases for V and 3 bases for J; bases not matched to a gene: 9.

This chain uses TRBV7-2 with TRBJ2-2; tentative D call: TRBD2 (6 bases). The germline gives CDR1 SGHTA, CDR2 FQGNSA. Between the trimmed V and J ends, which lost 7 bases and 1 base, there was a span of 13 bases. The CDR3 runs to 15 residues. CDR3 loop: CASTWLARNTGELFF. CDR3 nucleotides: TGTGCCAGCACCTGGCTAGCGAGGAACACCGGGGAGCTGTTTTTT.

By its share, this clone is medium-sized (0.01 to 0.1%). The rearrangement joins TRBV28 to TRBJ2-7, with D tentatively TRBD2 (6 bases). The CDR3 spans 16 residues. Germline V gene data show CDR1 as MDHEN and CDR2 as SYDVKM. Deletions cut 4 bases from V and 0 bases from J, with 16 bases between. CDR3: CASSSGSTSSSYEQYV. CDR3 bases: TGTGCCAGCAGTTCCGGGAGCACCTCTAGCTCCTACGAGCAGTACGTC.

The chain employs TRBV5-1 and TRBJ2-3; TRBD2 agrees at 10 bases. V shed 4 bases and J 6 bases; nucleotides not matched to a gene: 11. Germline V lookup: CDR1 SGHRS, CDR2 YFSETQ. The CDR3 is 16 amino acids. The CDR3 nucleotides read TGCGCCAGCAGCACGGCTCTAGCGGGAGTATCTGATACGCAGTATTTT. As protein: CASSTALAGVSDTQYF.

The V and J genes are TRBV7-9 and TRBJ1-1; no clear D gene. CDR3 length equals 17 residues. V shed 2 bases and J shed 1 base, with 17 bases lying between them. Germline V CDR1 and CDR2: SEHNR, FQNEAQ (reference sequence). This CDR3 reads CASSLNLRALENTEAFF. The CDR3 nucleotides are TGTGCCAGCAGCTTAAACTTGAGGGCTTTGGAGAACACTGAAGCTTTCTTT.

V gene TRBV10-2 combines with J gene TRBJ1-6; possible D gene TRBD1, 6 bases. The germline V gene encodes CDR1 WSHSY and CDR2 SAAADI. The CDR3 is 18 amino acids. V lost 2 bases, J lost 6 bases, and 20 bases lay in between. CDR3 protein: CASSEGGGSSRGNSPLHF. Here the CDR3 DNA reads TGCGCCAGCAGTGAGGGCGGGGGCTCCTCAAGGGGTAATTCACCCCTCCACTTT.

The gene calls are TRBV11-3 and TRBJ1-2; D is ambiguous. The CDR3 is 14 residues long. Germline V CDR1 and CDR2: SGHNT, YENEEA. Trimming stripped 0 bases from V and 1 base from J, with 6 bases between. CDR3 coding DNA: TGTGCCAGCAGCTTAGATACGAGTAACTATGGCTACACCTTC. Protein sequence: CASSLDTSNYGYTF.

V is TRBV29-1 and J is TRBJ2-1; 7 bases align to TRBD2. Germline V gives CDR1 SQVTM, CDR2 ANQGSEA. V gave up 0 bases and J gave up 15 bases; unmatched junction bases: 8. The CDR3 has 12 amino acids. The DNA of the CDR3 is TGCAGCGTTGAAGATGACAAGCGGGACGCGTTCTTC. Residues: CSVEDDKRDAFF.